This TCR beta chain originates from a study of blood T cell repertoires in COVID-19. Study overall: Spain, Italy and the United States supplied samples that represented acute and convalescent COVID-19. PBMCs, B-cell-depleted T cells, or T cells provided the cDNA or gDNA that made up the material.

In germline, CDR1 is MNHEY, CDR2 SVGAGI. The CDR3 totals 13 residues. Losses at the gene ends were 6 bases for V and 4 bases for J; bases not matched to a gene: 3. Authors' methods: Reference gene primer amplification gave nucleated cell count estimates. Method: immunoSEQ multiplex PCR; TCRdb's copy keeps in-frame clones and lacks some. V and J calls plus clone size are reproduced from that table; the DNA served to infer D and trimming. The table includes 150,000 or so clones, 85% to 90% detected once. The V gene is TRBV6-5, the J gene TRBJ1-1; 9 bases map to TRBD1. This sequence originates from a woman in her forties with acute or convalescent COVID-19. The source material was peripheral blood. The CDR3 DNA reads TGTGCCAGCAGAGGACAGGGGAGCACTGAAGCTTTCTTT. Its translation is CASRGQGSTEAFF.